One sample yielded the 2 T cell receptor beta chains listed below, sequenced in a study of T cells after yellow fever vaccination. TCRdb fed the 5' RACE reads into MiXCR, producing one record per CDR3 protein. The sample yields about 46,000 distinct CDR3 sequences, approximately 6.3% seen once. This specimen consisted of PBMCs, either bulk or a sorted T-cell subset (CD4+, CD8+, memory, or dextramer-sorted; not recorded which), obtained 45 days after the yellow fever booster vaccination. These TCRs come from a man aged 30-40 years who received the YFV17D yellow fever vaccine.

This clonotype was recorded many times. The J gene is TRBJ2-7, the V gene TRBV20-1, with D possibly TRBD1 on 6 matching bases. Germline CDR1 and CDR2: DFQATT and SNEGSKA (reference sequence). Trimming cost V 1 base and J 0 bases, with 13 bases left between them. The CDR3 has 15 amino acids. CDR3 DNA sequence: TGCAGTGCTAGAGGGCGGACAGTCTTCTCCTACGAGCAGTACTTC. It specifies CSARGRTVFSYEQYF.

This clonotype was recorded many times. The CDR3 region is CASSGSEAGSYNEQFF. CDR3 coding DNA: TGTGCCAGCAGTGGATCTGAGGCGGGTTCATACAATGAGCAGTTCTTC. This chain connects TRBV25-1 to TRBJ2-1; D might be TRBD2 (5 bases). The CDR3 spans 16 residues. Germline V CDR1 and CDR2: MGHDK, SYGVNS. Trimming took off 4 bases at V and 4 bases at J, with 17 bases between the two ends.